The T cell receptor (beta chain) described here comes from a study of blood T cell repertoires in COVID-19. Study context: PBMCs, B-cell-depleted T cells, or T cells were the source of the cDNA or gDNA that made up the material.

The germline V gene encodes CDR1 SNHLY and CDR2 FYNNEI. After removal of 6 bases from V and 4 bases from J, the junction contained 15 bases not matched to a gene. The CDR3 is made up of 20 amino acids. Profiling relied on immunoSEQ multiplex PCR, and the TCRdb table lists in-frame clones only, not all of them. This sample yields 200,000 to 250,000 clones, of which 83% are seen a single time; about 1.3% belongs to the top ten. This clone was observed once. The V gene is TRBV2, the J gene TRBJ2-1, with TRBD2 matching over 16 bases. Sample: peripheral blood. The sequence came from a woman in her twenties or thirties with COVID-19, enrolled during active disease. CDR3: CASREMGGTSGRASYNEQFF. The CDR3 nucleotides read TGTGCCAGCAGGGAAATGGGGGGGACTAGCGGGAGGGCCAGTTACAATGAGCAGTTCTTC.